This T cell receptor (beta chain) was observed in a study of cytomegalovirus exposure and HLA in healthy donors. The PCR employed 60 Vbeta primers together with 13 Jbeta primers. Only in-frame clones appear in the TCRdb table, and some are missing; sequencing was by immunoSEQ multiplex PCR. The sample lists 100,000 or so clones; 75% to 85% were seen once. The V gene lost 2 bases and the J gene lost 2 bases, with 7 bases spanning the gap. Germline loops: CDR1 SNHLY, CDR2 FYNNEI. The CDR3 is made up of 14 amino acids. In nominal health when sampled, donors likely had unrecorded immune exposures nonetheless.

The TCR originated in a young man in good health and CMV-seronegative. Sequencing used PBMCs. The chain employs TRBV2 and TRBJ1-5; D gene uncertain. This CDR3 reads CASSERRGNQPQHF. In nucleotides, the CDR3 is TGTGCCAGCAGTGAAAGGAGGGGCAATCAGCCCCAGCATTTT.